The next 29 T cell receptor beta chains were all read from a single sample in a study of blood T cell repertoires in COVID-19. Sequencing was performed with immunoSEQ multiplex PCR; in TCRdb, only in-frame clones are kept and a portion is missing. This table holds tens of thousands of clones, roughly 80% found once. Input material: peripheral blood. These receptor sequences come from a woman aged 80 or over with acute or convalescent COVID-19.

This clone has only one observation. The chain uses TRBV6-6 and TRBJ2-2, with D possibly being TRBD1 (5 bases). Germline assignment: CDR1 MNHNY and CDR2 SVGAGI (reference sequence). Trimming took off 11 bases at V and 5 bases at J, with 12 bases between the two ends. This CDR3 has 12 amino acids. The CDR3, as DNA: TGTGCCTCCGGGCAGGGAACCGGGGAGCTGTTTTTT. Protein: CASGQGTGELFF.

The CDR3 nucleotides are TGCGCCAGCAGCTTGGGTATAGCCAAAAACATTCAGTACTTC. This sequence encodes CASSLGIAKNIQYF. The chain combines TRBV5-1 with TRBJ2-4; unclear D gene. This CDR3 has 14 residues. Germline V gives CDR1 SGHRS, CDR2 YFSETQ. Trimming took 0 bases from V and 0 from J, leaving 4 bases between them.

The V gene is TRBV5-1, the J gene TRBJ2-7; possible D gene TRBD2, 7 bases. Trimming took 0 bases from V and 7 from J, leaving 29 bases between them. Germline V gene sequence: CDR1 SGHRS, CDR2 YFSETQ. The CDR3 has 19 residues. The CDR3 loop is CASSLGELAGEGRPGEQYF. The CDR3 DNA sequence: TGCGCCAGCAGCTTGGGAGAGTTGGCAGGGGAGGGACGGCCGGGTGAGCAGTACTTC.

The chain recombines TRBV15 with TRBJ2-1, with D possibly matching TRBD2 (5 bases). V lost 0 bases, J lost 7 bases, and 16 bases lay in between. This CDR3 is built from 16 residues. Germline loops: CDR1 LNHNV, CDR2 YYDKDF (reference sequence). CDR3 nucleotide sequence: TGTGCCACCAGCAGAGATTTACGGGCTAGCAGTAATGAGCAGTTCTTC. Amino acid sequence: CATSRDLRASSNEQFF.

J is TRBJ2-7 and V is TRBV21-1; TRBD1, as called in the table, went unchecked against the DNA. TRBV21-1 is marked as a pseudogene. This CDR3 has 15 amino acids. This CDR3 is CASSIYRGTSYEQYF. CDR3 nucleotides: TGTGCCAGCAGCATTTACAGGGGAACAAGCTACGAGCAGTACTTC.

The rearrangement links TRBV15 to TRBJ1-1, with D possibly matching TRBD1 (6 bases). Trimming stripped 5 bases from V and 4 bases from J, with 14 bases between. Germline CDR1 reads LNHNV; CDR2 reads YYDKDF (reference sequence). This CDR3 spans 14 amino acids. In DNA, the CDR3 is TGTGCCACCAGCCGAGTGGGGGCCCTCACTGAAGCTTTCTTT. Its protein product is CATSRVGALTEAFF.

This rearrangement joins TRBV27 to TRBJ2-1, with 11 nucleotides matching TRBD1. Losses at the gene ends were 5 bases for V and 7 bases for J; bases not matched to a gene: 13. There are 17 residues in the CDR3. Germline loops: CDR1 MNHEY, CDR2 SMNVEV (reference sequence). CDR3 protein: CASSPDMDRGLGNEQFF. The CDR3 DNA reads TGTGCCAGCAGTCCTGATATGGACAGGGGGCTAGGAAATGAGCAGTTCTTC.

J is TRBJ2-7 and V is TRBV4-3; 10 nucleotides align to TRBD2. This CDR3 spans 17 amino acids. Trimming at V came to 1 base and at J to 4 bases, leaving 10 bases not matched to a gene. Per germline, CDR1 LGHNA and CDR2 YSLEER. This CDR3 is CASSQASGRAMGYEQYF. CDR3 nucleotide sequence: TGCGCCAGCAGCCAAGCGAGCGGGAGGGCCATGGGGTACGAGCAGTACTTC.

The chain has TRBV7-9 and TRBJ2-7; tentative D call: TRBD1 (5 bases). CDR1 and CDR2 (germline): SEHNR, FQNEAQ (reference sequence). The CDR3 sequence is 15 residues long. V dropped 1 base and J dropped 2 bases, with 12 bases sitting between them. The CDR3 DNA reads TGTGCCAGCAGCTTAGTACAAGCAGGGCCCTACGAGCAGTACTTC. This sequence encodes CASSLVQAGPYEQYF.

The chain combines TRBV6-2 or TRBV6-3 with TRBJ2-1; tentative D call: TRBD1 (5 bases). The germline gives CDR1 MNHEY, CDR2 SVGEGT. The CDR3 length is 14 residues. V lost 3 bases to trimming and J lost 9 bases, with 15 bases between them. DNA of the CDR3: TGTGCCAGCAGTTATGACCGAATGGGGCGTGAGCAGTTCTTC. The encoded protein is CASSYDRMGREQFF.

The gene calls are TRBV28 and TRBJ1-6; D unclear. Trimming shortened V by 7 bases and J by 0 bases, and 4 bases separated the two germline ends. The CDR3 is 13 amino acids. The V gene's germline CDR1 is MDHEN and CDR2 SYDVKM. The CDR3 nucleotides are TGTGCCAGCATGAGCTCCTATAATTCACCCCTCCACTTT. Amino acid sequence: CASMSSYNSPLHF.

The rearrangement uses TRBV6-2 or TRBV6-3 and TRBJ2-5; D not resolved. CDR1 and CDR2 (germline): MNHEY, SVGEGT. Trimming removed 3 bases at V and 1 base at J, with 9 bases between. This CDR3 has 14 amino acids. DNA for the CDR3: TGTGCCAGCAGTTATAGCTCTCCCCAAGAGACCCAGTACTTC. It encodes CASSYSSPQETQYF.

The chain links TRBV5-1 to TRBJ2-1; TRBD2 agrees at 11 bases. The germline CDR1 and CDR2 sequences are SGHRS and YFSETQ. V lost 1 base to trimming and J lost 0 bases; unmatched junction nucleotides: 12. The CDR3 has 20 amino acids. Here the CDR3 DNA reads TGCGCCAGCAGCTTGCAATCCGGGACTAGCGGCATAAGCTCCTACAATGAGCAGTTCTTC. This codes for CASSLQSGTSGISSYNEQFF.

The V and J genes are TRBV2 and TRBJ1-6; 7 bases match TRBD1. Looked up from germline, CDR1 is SNHLY and CDR2 is FYNNEI. The V gene end was trimmed by 5 bases and the J gene end by 11 bases; junction bases not matched to a gene: 15. The CDR3 contains 16 residues. This chain's CDR3 is CASSSYRTGRPPPLHF. The DNA of the CDR3 is TGTGCCAGCAGTTCATATCGGACAGGAAGACCGCCACCCCTCCACTTT.

This chain joins TRBV21-1 and TRBJ1-1; the DNA was not compared with TRBD1, the D call given in the table. TRBV21-1 is an annotated pseudogene. This CDR3 contains 16 residues. CDR3 nucleotide sequence: TGTGCCAGCAGCAAAGTATCAGTCTTAATGAACACTGAAGCTTTCTTT. It encodes CASSKVSVLMNTEAFF.

The chain links TRBV19 to TRBJ2-7, with D possibly matching TRBD2 (5 bases). CDR1 is LNHDA and CDR2 is SQIVND in the germline V gene (reference sequence). The germline V and J ends were trimmed by 6 bases and 0 bases, with 15 bases remaining between them. The length of the CDR3 is 15 residues. The CDR3 region is CASSLERSSSYEQYF. CDR3 DNA sequence: TGTGCCAGTAGCCTTGAGCGGTCCAGCTCCTACGAGCAGTACTTC.

A word on this clone: Other DNA sequences in this specimen translate into the identical CDR3. The chain joins TRBV11-2 to TRBJ2-1, with TRBD2 identical over 13 bases. The germline CDR1 and CDR2 sequences are SGHAT and FQNNGV. There are 13 residues in the CDR3. The V and J ends lost 6 bases and 7 bases, in that order; junction bases with no gene match: 0. The DNA of the CDR3 is TGTGCCAGCAGGACTAGCGGGAGGAATGAGCAGTTCTTC. Its translation: CASRTSGRNEQFF.

The genes are TRBV6-1 and TRBJ1-2, with D tentatively TRBD1 (5 bases). Germline CDR1 MNHNS, CDR2 SASEGT. V was shortened by 2 bases and J by 4 bases, with 8 bases between the two germline ends. This CDR3 spans 13 amino acids. The CDR3 nucleotides are TGTGCCAGCAGTGAAAGGGGCGGCTATGGCTACACCTTC. It codes for CASSERGGYGYTF.

This sequence joins TRBV19 and TRBJ2-1, with D perhaps TRBD2 (5 bases). There are 15 residues in the CDR3. Germline CDR1 and CDR2: LNHDA and SQIVND (reference sequence). V lost 4 bases to trimming and J lost 9 bases, with 19 bases between them. CDR3 nucleotide sequence: TGTGCCAGTAGTAGCCGGTCAGGACTTGGTAGTGAGCAGTTCTTC. Translation: CASSSRSGLGSEQFF.

The chain uses TRBV4-3 and TRBJ2-5, with TRBD1 matching over 7 bases. Germline loops: CDR1 LGHNA, CDR2 YSLEER. The CDR3 covers 18 residues. The junction had 15 bases not matched to a gene; V was cut back by 0 bases and J by 5 bases. In DNA, the CDR3 is TGCGCCAGCAGCCAAGACGTCTGGGGCTACAGGGGCAGGGAGACCCAGTACTTC. Amino acid sequence: CASSQDVWGYRGRETQYF.

The chain joins TRBV5-1 to TRBJ2-7; D is uncertain. The V end was cut by 2 bases, the J end by 0 bases, with 15 bases between. Germline lookup yields CDR1 SGHRS and CDR2 YFSETQ. The CDR3 totals 16 residues. This chain's CDR3 is CASSFKPDKPSYEQYF. The CDR3 DNA follows: TGCGCCAGCAGCTTCAAACCCGACAAGCCCTCCTACGAGCAGTACTTC. The whole variable domain, remainder taken from reference TRBV5-1 and TRBJ2-7, is KAGVTQTPRYLIKTRGQQVTLSCSPISGHRSVSWYQQTPGQGLQFLFEYFSETQRNKGNFPGRFSGRQFSNSRSEMNVSTLELGDSALYLCASSFKPDKPSYEQYFGPGTRLTVT.

This clone has a single count. This sequence joins TRBV3-1 (or the pseudogene TRBV3-2) and TRBJ1-4; D gene unclear. The germline V gene has CDR1 LGHDT and CDR2 YNNKEL (reference sequence). This CDR3 is 15 amino acids long. Trimming shortened V by 4 bases and J by 4 bases, and 13 bases separated the two germline ends. CDR3 protein: CASSPPSSHNEKLFF. For the CDR3, the DNA is TGTGCCAGCAGCCCCCCCTCAAGCCATAATGAAAAACTGTTTTTT.

The DNA for the CDR3 is TGCGCCAGCAGCCCCGGGACAGGGGCCTACGAGCAGTACTTC. Amino acids: CASSPGTGAYEQYF. The chain links TRBV4-3 to TRBJ2-7; 10 bases line up with TRBD1. CDR1 and CDR2 from the germline V gene are LGHNA and YSLEER. The CDR3 length is 14 residues. Trimming took 4 bases from V and 2 from J; bases not matched to a gene: 2.

The rearrangement joins TRBV29-1 to TRBJ2-7; D might be TRBD1 (6 bases). This CDR3 has 13 amino acids. Germline V gene lookup returns CDR1 SQVTM and CDR2 ANQGSEA. V lost 6 bases and J lost 0, with 12 bases in between. The CDR3 sequence is CSVTQGPSYEQYF. The DNA of the CDR3 is TGCAGCGTGACCCAGGGGCCCTCCTACGAGCAGTACTTC.

On this clone itself: This sequence may be a read error, since a much larger clone differs from it by one base. The chain links TRBV6-4 to TRBJ2-1; D possibly corresponds to TRBD1 (5 bases). This CDR3 is 13 amino acids long. The germline CDR1 and CDR2 sequences are MRHNA and SNTAGT. V was trimmed by 2 bases and J by 3 bases, leaving 5 bases between them. CDR3 amino acids: CASSDDSYNEQFF. For the CDR3, the DNA is TGTGCCAGCAGTGACGACAGCTACAATGAGCAGTTCTTC.

The rearrangement uses TRBV5-6 and TRBJ2-3; tentative D call: TRBD2 (5 bases). Germline V CDR1 and CDR2: SGHDT, YYEEEE. This CDR3 is 17 amino acids long. Trimming removed 4 bases from V and 1 base from J, with 19 bases in between. The CDR3 spells CASSDKIGRTGTDTQYF. The CDR3 region has the DNA TGTGCCAGCAGCGACAAAATCGGGCGGACTGGCACAGATACGCAGTATTTT.

In its sample, this clone was seen many times. The chain employs TRBV5-4 and TRBJ2-2; 14 bases align to TRBD2. The CDR3 totals 16 residues. Germline-derived CDR1 and CDR2 are SGHNT and YYREEE (reference sequence). The trim removed 4 bases at V and 5 bases at J, leaving 4 bases unmatched. CDR3 DNA: TGTGCCAGCAGCGGGGGACTAGCGGGAGTAACCGGGGAGCTGTTTTTT. It is translated as CASSGGLAGVTGELFF.

This clone was seen just once. The chain combines TRBV6-5 with TRBJ2-7; D ambiguous. Germline V gene data show CDR1 as MNHEY and CDR2 as SVGAGI. V lost 5 bases, J lost 6 bases, and 8 bases lay in between. The CDR3 totals 11 residues. The CDR3 is CASSTRSEQYF. In DNA form, the CDR3 reads TGTGCCAGCAGTACACGGAGCGAGCAGTACTTC.

This sequence joins TRBV2 and TRBJ1-5; D is possibly TRBD1 (5 bases). Germline V CDR1 and CDR2: SNHLY, FYNNEI. This CDR3 has 14 residues. V gave up 7 bases and J gave up 0 bases, with 10 bases separating them. The CDR3 loop is CASTGGYSNQPQHF. The CDR3 coding sequence is TGTGCCAGCACGGGGGGGTATAGCAATCAGCCCCAGCATTTT.